This TCR beta chain is from a study of human T cells and chemical hapten exposure. Study details: Readings were taken at 6 days from patch tests that had applied 0.01% DPC to the upper back. Enrolled patients were predominantly female and had alopecia areata, totalis or universalis. Overall study results and limits: Versus controls, expanded TCRs had significantly more large CDR3 similarity clusters.

Regarding this clonotype: What it binds is not known.

V lost 4 bases and J lost 4; bases outside the gene matches: 20. Germline values: CDR1 SGDLS, CDR2 YYNGEE. The CDR3 contains 20 residues. Time point of the sample: pre-sensitization, week 0. Treatment denoted: therapeutic diphenylcyclopropenone sensitization with weekly scalp DPC. The library tagged individual cDNA molecules with unique molecular identifiers. TCRdb re-analysed the RACE reads in MiXCR, keeping a single row per CDR3 protein. The table has 250,000 or so distinct CDR3 sequences, roughly 7.7% seen once. The rearrangement uses TRBV9 and TRBJ2-1; TRBD2 matches at 10 bases. The source is a man aged 18 to 30 with alopecia areata. Some clones in this sample may be carry-over from other donors' samples. This specimen consisted of whole blood, obtained in connection with sensitization to the hapten diphenylcyclopropenone (DPC). CDR3 protein: CASSPRGPAIAGGKYNEQFF. The CDR3 DNA follows: TGTGCCAGCAGCCCCCGGGGGCCCGCAATAGCGGGGGGCAAGTACAATGAGCAGTTCTTC.